The sequence of this T cell receptor (beta chain) was determined in a study of beta chain features in type 1 diabetes. Notes on the study in general: TCRB CDR3s from Type 1 diabetes patients were moderately but significantly shorter in all four CD4+ subsets. In patients and controls equally, PCR might favor templates that are shorter.

CDR1 is SGHRS, CDR2 YFSETQ, per germline. Trimming left V 0 bases short and J 1 base short, with 7 bases between. The CDR3 length is 14 residues. Expressed TCRB transcripts got sequenced, as all isolated RNA was reverse transcribed. The data were produced by immunoSEQ multiplex PCR, yet TCRdb's version contains in-frame clones alone and is incomplete. The data show about 340,000 clones, with about 13% seen just once and 0.015% held by the top ten. Per donor, one heparinised blood draw averaged roughly 110 mL. Central memory, naive, regulatory and stem cell-like memory CD4+ cells were sorted by CD45RO/CCR7/CD25/CD127/CD95/CD27. Sorted populations all exceeded 95% purity. A few counts support this clone. What it binds is not known.

The sequence came from a woman aged 18-29 years with type 1 diabetes. The chain joins TRBV5-1 to TRBJ2-5, with D hard to call. The specimen was naive CD4+ T cells from blood. CDR3 in amino acids: CASSLAGGQETQYF. The CDR3 region has the DNA TGCGCCAGCAGCTTGGCCGGTGGCCAAGAGACCCAGTACTTC.